This T cell receptor beta chain was sequenced during a study of vaccination and CD4 T cells after COVID-19. As concerns this clonotype: Antigen: not known.

This CDR3 comprises 10 residues. V was cut by 3 bases and J by 5 bases, with 2 bases left in between. Germline CDR1 reads DFQATT; CDR2 reads SNEGSKA (reference sequence). Cultured CD4+ T cells had their DNA profiled by the Oncomine TCR Beta short-read assay. TCRdb re-derived calls from the PCR reads in MiXCR, one entry per CDR3 protein. The table records 15,000 or so distinct CDR3 sequences, less than 65% of them present only once. The treatment was: roughly 10-day PBMC culture with coronavirus spike peptide pools or control peptides (ViraFEST assay). Every positive PCR date fell between March and December 2020, earlier than the US Alpha, Beta and Delta variants. Medium was half-exchanged with fresh IL-2 medium on days 3 and 7.

V is TRBV20-1 and J is TRBJ2-1; D not certain. This receptor was obtained from a human donor who had recovered from COVID-19. Sequencing was performed on CD4+ T cells from blood, cultured in vitro. As DNA, the CDR3 is TGCAGTGCTAGGAACAATGAGCAGTTCTTC. Its translation: CSARNNEQFF.